The clone carrying this T cell receptor beta chain has a handful of counts. Its antigen is currently unknown. The data were taken from a study of response to subunit inactivated influenza vaccine. TCRdb independently ran MiXCR on the RT-PCR reads; one entry per CDR3 protein. Of about 650,000 distinct CDR3 sequences in the sample, less than 15% are singletons; the top ten hold 7.5% to 8%. Findings and limits, study-wide: The authors put forward the suggestion that each seasonal influenza vaccination may bring in only a limited number of new T cells.

Germline values: CDR1 SGHVS, CDR2 FNYEAQ. V shed 1 base and J shed 0 bases, with 13 bases lying between them. The CDR3 covers 16 residues. Specimen: PBMCs from blood, collected less than 15 days before vaccination. This chain uses TRBV7-6 with TRBJ2-7, with a possible D match to TRBD2 (7 bases). The TCR sequence derives from a man aged 50 or older who received an inactivated influenza vaccine. CDR3 DNA: TGTGCCAGCAGCTTAGTTTGGGGGGGCAGCTCCTACGAGCAGTACTTC. It yields the protein CASSLVWGGSSYEQYF.